This T cell receptor (beta chain) was obtained from a study of blood T cell repertoires in COVID-19. CDR1 and CDR2 (germline): SEHNR, FQNEAQ (reference sequence). The CDR3 totals 14 residues. V dropped 3 bases and J dropped 7 bases, with 15 bases sitting between them. Assay used: immunoSEQ multiplex PCR; TCRdb lists only in-frame clones, some missing. The sample has about 90,000 clones, roughly three quarters seen once. This sequence was found in a woman aged 80 or older with acute or convalescent COVID-19. Sequencing used peripheral blood. V usage is TRBV7-9 and J usage is TRBJ1-2; maybe TRBD1 (6 bases). In DNA form, the CDR3 reads TGTGCCAGCAGCTTGGCAGGGGTGGTTGCTGGCTACACCTTC. This codes for CASSLAGVVAGYTF.